This entry is about one TCR beta chain. Its specificity is not known. Assay: immunoSEQ multiplex PCR; the TCRdb copy retains only in-frame clones and omits some. In the table there are roughly 1,000,000 clones, about 84% of which are singletons. Trimming removed 8 bases from V and 7 bases from J; junction bases left unmatched: 4. This CDR3 contains 14 residues. CDR1 SGHDN and CDR2 FVKESK come from the germline V gene. In the CD4+ fraction, cells were divided into CD45RA+ naive and CD45RA-negative memory subsets. The source of the sample is a study of shared clonotypes between healthy human individuals. Study-wide points: Rarefaction curves obtained for sorted subsets showed sequencing incomplete despite large depth. Deeper or shallower sequencing was expected to change how clonotypes are shared among donors. It was the few donors that limited the genetic and exposure-history diversity represented.

This clonotype originated in a man between 18 and 29 years old in good health. Some clones in this sample may be carry-over from other donors' samples. The sample was memory CD4+ T cells from PBMCs. The subset: CD45RA-negative fraction. V usage is TRBV14 and J usage is TRBJ2-1; 14 nucleotides line up with TRBD2. CDR3 in DNA: TGTGCCAGCGGCAGACTAGCGGGGGGGAATGAGCAGTTCTTC. It translates to CASGRLAGGNEQFF.